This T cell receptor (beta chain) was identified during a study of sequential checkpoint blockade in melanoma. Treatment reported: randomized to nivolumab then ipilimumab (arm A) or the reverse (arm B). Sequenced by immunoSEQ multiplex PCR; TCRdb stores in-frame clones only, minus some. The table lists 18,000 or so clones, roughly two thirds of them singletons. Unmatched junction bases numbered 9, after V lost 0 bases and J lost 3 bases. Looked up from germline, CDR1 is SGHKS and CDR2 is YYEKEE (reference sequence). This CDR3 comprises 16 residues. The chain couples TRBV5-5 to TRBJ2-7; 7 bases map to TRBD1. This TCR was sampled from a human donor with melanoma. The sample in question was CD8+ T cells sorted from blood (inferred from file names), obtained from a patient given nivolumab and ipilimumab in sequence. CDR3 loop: CASSLVLRDSFYEQYF. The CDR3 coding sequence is TGTGCCAGCAGCTTGGTCCTACGGGACAGCTTCTACGAGCAGTACTTC. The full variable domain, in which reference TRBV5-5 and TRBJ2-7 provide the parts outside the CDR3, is DAGVTQSPTHLIKTRGQQVTLRCSPISGHKSVSWYQQVLGQGPQFIFQYYEKEERGRGNFPDRFSARQFPNYSSELNVNALLLGDSALYLCASSLVLRDSFYEQYFGPGTRLTVT.